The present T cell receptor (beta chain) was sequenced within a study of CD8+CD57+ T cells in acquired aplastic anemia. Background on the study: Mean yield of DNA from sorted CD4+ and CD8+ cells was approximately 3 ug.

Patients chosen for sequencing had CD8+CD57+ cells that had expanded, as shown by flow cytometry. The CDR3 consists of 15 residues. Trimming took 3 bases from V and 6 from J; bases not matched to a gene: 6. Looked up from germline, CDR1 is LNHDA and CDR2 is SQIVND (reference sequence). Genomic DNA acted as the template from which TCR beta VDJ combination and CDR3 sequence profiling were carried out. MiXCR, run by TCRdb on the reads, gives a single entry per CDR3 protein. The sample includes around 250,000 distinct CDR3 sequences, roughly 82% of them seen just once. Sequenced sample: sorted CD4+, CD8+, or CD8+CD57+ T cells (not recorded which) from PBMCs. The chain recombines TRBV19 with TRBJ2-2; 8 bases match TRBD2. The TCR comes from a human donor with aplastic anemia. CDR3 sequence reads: CASSISGGPAGELFF. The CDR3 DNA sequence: TGTGCCAGTAGTATTTCGGGAGGGCCGGCCGGGGAGCTGTTTTTT.